The entry that follows covers one T cell receptor (beta chain) sequence. Germline-derived CDR1 and CDR2 are SGHRS and YFSETQ. Deletions cut 0 bases from V and 1 base from J, with 13 bases between. The CDR3 runs 16 residues. Assay: immunoSEQ multiplex PCR; the TCRdb copy retains only in-frame clones and omits some. This table holds about 61,000 clones, nearly 90% found once. This record comes from a study of control samples from healthy donors and cancer patients. V usage is TRBV5-1 and J usage is TRBJ1-1, with D maybe TRBD1 (6 bases). The receptor was derived from a man aged 55-75 years with colorectal cancer. The sequencing sample was made of PBMCs. CDR3 protein: CASSLVPTGENTEAFF. The CDR3 DNA reads TGCGCCAGCAGCTTGGTCCCGACAGGAGAGAACACTGAAGCTTTCTTT.